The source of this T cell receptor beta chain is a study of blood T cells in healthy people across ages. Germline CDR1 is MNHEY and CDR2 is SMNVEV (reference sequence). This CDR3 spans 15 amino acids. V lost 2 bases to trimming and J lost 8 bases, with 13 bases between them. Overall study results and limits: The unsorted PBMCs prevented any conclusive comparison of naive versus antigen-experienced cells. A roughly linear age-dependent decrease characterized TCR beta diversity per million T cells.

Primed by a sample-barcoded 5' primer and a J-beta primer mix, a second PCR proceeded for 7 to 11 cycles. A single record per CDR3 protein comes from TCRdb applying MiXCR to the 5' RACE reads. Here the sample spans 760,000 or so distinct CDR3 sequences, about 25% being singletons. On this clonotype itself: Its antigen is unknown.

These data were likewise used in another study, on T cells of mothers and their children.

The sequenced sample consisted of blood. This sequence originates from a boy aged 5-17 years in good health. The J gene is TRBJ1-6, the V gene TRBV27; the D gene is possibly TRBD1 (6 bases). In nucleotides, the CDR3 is TGTGCCAGCAGTTTACTCCGGGACAACTATTCACCCCTCCACTTT. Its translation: CASSLLRDNYSPLHF.